Presented here are 18 T cell receptor beta chains from one specimen sequenced in a study of blood T cell repertoires in COVID-19. The protocol was immunoSEQ multiplex PCR, while the TCRdb copy is restricted to in-frame clones and leaves out a portion. The table lists about half a million clones, about 88% of them singletons. Sequencing input: PBMCs or T cells enriched from blood (not recorded which). These receptor sequences come from a woman aged 60-75 years who had recovered from COVID-19.

The chain employs TRBV5-1 and TRBJ1-3, with 7 positions matching TRBD1. This CDR3 region has 15 residues. The V segment lost 2 bases and the J segment 4 bases; nucleotides outside the gene matches: 6. The germline gives CDR1 SGHRS, CDR2 YFSETQ. In nucleotides, the CDR3 is TGCGCCAGCAGCTTCACAGGGGCAGGAGGAAACACCATATATTTT. Its translation: CASSFTGAGGNTIYF.

A note on this clone: Other DNA sequences within the sample encode an identical CDR3. The chain couples TRBV5-1 to TRBJ1-4, with a tentative D call TRBD1 (6 bases). The germline gives CDR1 SGHRS, CDR2 YFSETQ. The CDR3 contains 14 residues. Trimming shortened V by 0 bases and J by 7 bases, and 10 bases separated the two germline ends. The CDR3 reads CASSLGGPGEKLFF. CDR3 nucleotide sequence: TGCGCCAGCAGCTTGGGGGGGCCTGGTGAAAAACTGTTTTTT.

This chain's CDR3 is CASTMSLGGTGELFF. CDR3 sequence (DNA): TGTGCCAGCACCATGTCCTTAGGAGGAACCGGGGAGCTGTTTTTT. The V gene is TRBV6-5, the J gene TRBJ2-2; D is possibly TRBD2 (5 bases). This CDR3 contains 15 residues. Deletions cut 7 bases from V and 5 bases from J, with 17 bases between. CDR1 is MNHEY, CDR2 SVGAGI, per germline.

CDR3 nucleotides: TGTGCCAGCTCACCCGTTAAGACAGGGGAATTGTCAGGCTACACCTTC. Translating it yields CASSPVKTGELSGYTF. The chain is built from TRBV18 and TRBJ1-2; TRBD1 matches at 8 bases. Trimming removed 3 bases from V and 8 bases from J; junction bases left unmatched: 14. The CDR3 runs 16 residues. Germline assignment: CDR1 KGHSH and CDR2 LQKENI.

The chain couples TRBV28 to TRBJ2-5, with a tentative D call TRBD2 (7 bases). V was trimmed by 8 bases and J by 1 base, leaving 11 bases between them. Germline CDR1 reads MDHEN; CDR2 reads SYDVKM. This CDR3 is built from 13 residues. The DNA for the CDR3 is TGTGCCAGCCGAGGGGGGGGCCAAGAGACCCAGTACTTC. This sequence encodes CASRGGGQETQYF.

This chain links TRBV28 with TRBJ1-5; TRBD1 aligns across 7 bases. The CDR3 is made up of 14 amino acids. J gave up 5 bases and V 3 bases, and 4 bases lay outside the gene matches. Germline V gene data show CDR1 as MDHEN and CDR2 as SYDVKM. The CDR3 spells CASSFRGVDQPQHF. CDR3 DNA: TGTGCCAGCAGTTTCAGGGGGGTTGATCAGCCCCAGCATTTT.

This clone has just a few counts. This sequence joins TRBV4-2 and TRBJ2-2, with no clear D. Deletions cut 1 base from V and 5 bases from J, with 14 bases between. Germline CDR1 is LGHNA and CDR2 is YNFKEQ. The CDR3 contains 16 residues. CDR3 bases: TGTGCCAGCAGCCAAGGCTTATCAGGAAAGACCGGGGAGCTGTTTTTT. Encoded protein: CASSQGLSGKTGELFF.

This chain links TRBV5-6 with TRBJ1-1; D gene unclear. Germline V gives CDR1 SGHDT, CDR2 YYEEEE. Deletions cut 4 bases from V and 8 bases from J, with 12 bases between. The CDR3 contains 12 residues. The CDR3 nucleotides are TGTGCCAGCAGCCGCGGGTCCCTAGAAGCTTTCTTT. Its translation is CASSRGSLEAFF. Filled out from reference TRBV5-6 and TRBJ1-1, the complete variable domain reads DAGVTQSPTHLIKTRGQQVTLRCSPKSGHDTVSWYQQALGQGPQFIFQYYEEEERQRGNFPDRFSGHQFPNYSSELNVNALLLGDSALYLCASSRGSLEAFFGQGTRLTVV.

This clone was seen only a few times. V usage is TRBV4-1 and J usage is TRBJ2-3; D uncertain. The CDR3 consists of 12 residues. CDR1 is MGHRA, CDR2 YSYEKL, per germline. The V end was cut by 1 base, the J end by 5 bases, with 4 bases between. The CDR3 DNA is TGCGCCAGCAGCCAAGTTCTAGATACGCAGTATTTT. Translation: CASSQVLDTQYF.

The chain uses TRBV5-1 and TRBJ2-3; 8 nucleotides line up with TRBD2. Germline V lookup: CDR1 SGHRS, CDR2 YFSETQ. This CDR3 comprises 16 residues. Trimming at V came to 0 bases and at J to 5 bases, leaving 8 bases not matched to a gene. The CDR3 loop is CASSLVAGSSLDTQYF. CDR3 in DNA: TGCGCCAGCAGCTTGGTAGCGGGGTCATCTTTAGATACGCAGTATTTT.

V usage is TRBV5-1 and J usage is TRBJ2-3; 10 bases are a match to TRBD2. V shed 2 bases, J shed 7 bases, and the junction held 4 bases outside the gene matches. The CDR3 loop spans 14 amino acids. In germline, CDR1 is SGHRS, CDR2 YFSETQ. The CDR3 nucleotides read TGCGCCAGCAGCTTAAGCGGGGGGGCTTATACGCAGTATTTT. This codes for CASSLSGGAYTQYF.

This rearrangement joins TRBV6-6 to TRBJ2-2; TRBD2 aligns across 14 bases. Unmatched junction bases numbered 8, after V lost 5 bases and J lost 6 bases. Germline V gene sequence: CDR1 MNHNY, CDR2 SVGAGI (reference sequence). The CDR3 spans 17 residues. The CDR3 here is CASSPGTSGGGSGELFF. DNA of the CDR3: TGTGCCAGCAGTCCAGGGACTAGCGGGGGTGGTTCCGGGGAGCTGTTTTTT.

The V call is TRBV25-1, the J call TRBJ1-6; no firm D call. V lost 6 bases, J lost 7 bases, and 13 bases lay in between. This CDR3 spans 14 amino acids. Germline CDR1 and CDR2: MGHDK and SYGVNS. CDR3 sequence reads: CASSHGSKNSPLHF. CDR3 nucleotides: TGTGCCAGCAGCCACGGGTCGAAAAATTCACCCCTCCACTTT.

The rearrangement uses TRBV12-1 and TRBJ1-1; the DNA was not compared with TRBD1, the D call given in the table. TRBV12-1 is a pseudogene. The CDR3 extends over 15 amino acids. The CDR3 loop is CASSLGAIVNTEAFF. In nucleotides, the CDR3 is TGTGCCAGCAGCTTGGGGGCCATTGTGAACACTGAAGCTTTCTTT.

This clone was recorded a few times. Other DNA variants within this sample encode the same CDR3. The chain uses TRBV5-1 and TRBJ2-1, with 12 bases matching TRBD2. CDR3 length: 16 amino acids. CDR1 and CDR2 from the germline V gene are SGHRS and YFSETQ. V shed 0 bases and J 9 bases; nucleotides not matched to a gene: 7. CDR3 nucleotides: TGCGCCAGCAGCTTGGGGCTAGCGGGGGGGGCGAGTGAGCAGTTCTTC. It yields the protein CASSLGLAGGASEQFF.

The rearrangement links TRBV7-9 to TRBJ1-4; tentatively, D is TRBD1 (6 bases). The CDR3 contains 15 residues. The germline V and J ends were trimmed by 0 bases and 2 bases, with 7 bases remaining between them. The V gene's germline CDR1 is SEHNR and CDR2 FQNEAQ (reference sequence). CDR3 in DNA: TGTGCCAGCAGCTTAGCGAGGGGGACTAATGAAAAACTGTTTTTT. It specifies CASSLARGTNEKLFF.

This chain uses TRBV10-1 with TRBJ2-1; TRBD2 matches 8 bases. The J segment lost 7 bases and the V segment lost 0 bases, leaving 8 bases of the junction unmatched. CDR3 length: 16 residues. Germline-derived CDR1 and CDR2 are WNHNN and SYGVQD (reference sequence). The CDR3: CASSESRAGAHNEQFF. For the CDR3, the DNA is TGCGCCAGCAGTGAGTCCCGAGCGGGGGCCCATAATGAGCAGTTCTTC.

The chain combines TRBV30 with TRBJ2-3, with TRBD2 matching 9 bases. V gave up 0 bases and J gave up 7 bases; unmatched junction bases: 8. Germline lookup yields CDR1 GTSNPN and CDR2 SVGIG (reference sequence). The CDR3 covers 15 residues. The DNA for the CDR3 is TGTGCCTGGAGTGTACTTTTGCGGGGGGGTAATACGCAGTATTTT. Its protein is CAWSVLLRGGNTQYF.